This passage covers 13 T cell receptor beta chains from one sample sequenced in a study of shared T cell receptors in the human thymus. Some clones are missing from TCRdb's copy, which holds only in-frame ones; the method was immunoSEQ multiplex PCR. The sample includes more than 550,000 clones, around 87% seen only once; the top ten take about 0.0094%. Another study also made use of these data, one on human thymus T cells.

Sequencing was done on a sample of thymocytes. These receptors all stem from a boy under two years old with a congenital heart defect.

Remarks on this clone: One end of the junction does not line up with germline, which may come from a read error. Other nucleotide sequences from this sample produce the same CDR3. This chain joins TRBV4-2 and TRBJ1-6; D may be TRBD1 (6 bases). This CDR3 is built from 17 residues. The germline V gene has CDR1 LGHNA and CDR2 YNFKEQ. As DNA, the CDR3 is TGTGCCAGCAGCCAAGTGTCCGGGACACTTCATAATTCCCCCCTCCACTTT. Translated: CASSQVSGTLHNSPLHF.

V and J are TRBV7-9 and TRBJ1-4; D not resolved. This CDR3 has 13 amino acids. The germline V gene encodes CDR1 SEHNR and CDR2 FQNEAQ (reference sequence). V was pared by 8 bases and J by 0 bases, with 7 bases between. The CDR3 here is CASVTATNEKLFF. CDR3 DNA sequence: TGTGCCAGCGTGACTGCAACTAATGAAAAACTGTTTTTT.

The chain links TRBV10-3 to TRBJ2-1; D may be TRBD2 (6 bases). The CDR3 is made up of 13 amino acids. Germline V gene sequence: CDR1 ENHRY, CDR2 SYGVKD. The germline V and J ends were trimmed by 8 bases and 6 bases, with 14 bases remaining between them. CDR3 DNA: TGTGCCATCGGAAGGACTACAGGCAATGAGCAGTTCTTC. Residues: CAIGRTTGNEQFF.

The J gene is TRBJ1-3, the V gene TRBV7-2; D remains unclear. Germline V gives CDR1 SGHTA, CDR2 FQGNSA. This CDR3 has 14 residues. The ends were cut back, 2 bases at V and 4 bases at J, with 9 bases in the middle. The CDR3 is CASSLWPLGNTIYF. CDR3 DNA sequence: TGTGCCAGCAGCTTATGGCCTTTGGGAAACACCATATATTTT.

This chain uses TRBV5-1 with TRBJ2-2; D is unresolved. Germline CDR1 and CDR2: SGHRS and YFSETQ. The germline V and J ends were trimmed by 4 bases and 1 base, with 14 bases remaining between them. This CDR3 has 16 amino acids. The CDR3 here is CASSRVIRWNTGELFF. For the CDR3, the DNA is TGCGCCAGCAGCAGAGTGATTCGATGGAACACCGGGGAGCTGTTTTTT.

V usage is TRBV27 and J usage is TRBJ2-1; possible D gene TRBD2, 5 bases. Per the germline V gene, CDR1 is MNHEY and CDR2 is SMNVEV (reference sequence). Trimming stripped 5 bases from V and 4 bases from J, with 18 bases between. The CDR3 consists of 16 residues. The CDR3 region has the DNA TGTGCCAGCAGTCCCTCCGGGCTAGCAGATTACAATGAGCAGTTCTTC. Translating gives CASSPSGLADYNEQFF.

V and J are TRBV20-1 and TRBJ2-5; the D is unclear. The CDR3 runs to 11 residues. The germline V gene encodes CDR1 DFQATT and CDR2 SNEGSKA (reference sequence). The V end was cut by 5 bases, the J end by 2 bases, with 6 bases between. The CDR3 DNA follows: TGCAGTGCTGTGGCTCAAGAGACCCAGTACTTC. Translating it yields CSAVAQETQYF.

The chain recombines TRBV27 with TRBJ2-1; perhaps TRBD2 as D (5 bases). Trimming left V 2 bases short and J 0 bases short, with 14 bases between. The CDR3 is made up of 17 amino acids. Germline V gene data show CDR1 as MNHEY and CDR2 as SMNVEV (reference sequence). The CDR3 reads CASSLRADSSSYNEQFF. The DNA for the CDR3 is TGTGCCAGCAGTTTAAGGGCGGACTCTAGCTCCTACAATGAGCAGTTCTTC.

The V call is TRBV25-1, the J call TRBJ2-6; D perhaps matches TRBD1 (6 bases). The CDR3 contains 12 residues. The ends were cut back, 5 bases at V and 16 bases at J, with 15 bases in the middle. Germline assignment: CDR1 MGHDK and CDR2 SYGVNS. In DNA form, the CDR3 reads TGTGCCAGCAGTCCACCCGAGGGGGTTCTGACTTTC. Amino acid sequence: CASSPPEGVLTF. The whole variable domain, filled in from reference TRBV25-1 and TRBJ2-6, reads EADIYQTPRYLVIGTGKKITLECSQTMGHDKMYWYQQDPGMELHLIHYSYGVNSTEKGDLSSESTVSRIRTEHFPLTLESARPSHTSQYLCASSPPEGVLTFGAGSRLTVL.

V gene TRBV5-6 combines with J gene TRBJ2-4; tentative D call: TRBD1 (5 bases). The ends were cut back, 5 bases at V and 0 bases at J, with 15 bases in the middle. This CDR3 contains 16 residues. From germline, CDR1 is SGHDT and CDR2 YYEEEE. The CDR3: CASSHRQGVAKNIQYF. The CDR3 nucleotides are TGTGCCAGCAGTCACCGTCAAGGGGTAGCCAAAAACATTCAGTACTTC.

The V and J genes are TRBV10-3 and TRBJ2-7; D remains unclear. V lost 3 bases to trimming and J lost 4 bases, with 13 bases between them. CDR1 is ENHRY and CDR2 is SYGVKD in the germline V gene. This CDR3 has 14 amino acids. Here the CDR3 reads CAISEDFSGYEQYF. CDR3 coding DNA: TGTGCCATCAGTGAAGATTTTTCAGGTTACGAGCAGTACTTC.

The chain combines TRBV19 with TRBJ1-1; maybe TRBD1 (5 bases). The V end was cut by 0 bases, the J end by 5 bases, with 13 bases between. This CDR3 comprises 15 residues. Germline V gives CDR1 LNHDA, CDR2 SQIVND (reference sequence). CDR3 bases: TGTGCCAGTAGTATAGAGGGGCATGGAGGGACTGAAGCTTTCTTT. It translates to CASSIEGHGGTEAFF.

The rearrangement links TRBV28 to TRBJ2-7; 11 nucleotides line up with TRBD2. The CDR3 is made up of 19 amino acids. Germline trimming cut 1 base from V and 4 bases from J; bases unmatched to any gene: 15. Per germline, CDR1 MDHEN and CDR2 SYDVKM. The CDR3 nucleotides are TGTGCCAGCAGTTTATCGGGGACTAGCGGCAAACTAGGATGTTACGAGCAGTACTTC. Amino acid sequence: CASSLSGTSGKLGCYEQYF.